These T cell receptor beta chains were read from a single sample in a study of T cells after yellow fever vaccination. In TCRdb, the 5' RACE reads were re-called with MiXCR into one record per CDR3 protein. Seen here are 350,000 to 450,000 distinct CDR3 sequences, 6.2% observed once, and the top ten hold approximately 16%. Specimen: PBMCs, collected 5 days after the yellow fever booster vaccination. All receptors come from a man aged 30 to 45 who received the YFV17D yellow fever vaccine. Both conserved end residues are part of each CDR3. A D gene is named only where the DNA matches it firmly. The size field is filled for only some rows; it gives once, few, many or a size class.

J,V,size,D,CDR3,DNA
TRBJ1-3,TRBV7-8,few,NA,CASSLTPGNTIYF,TGTGCCAGCAGCTTGACTCCTGGAAACACCATATATTTT
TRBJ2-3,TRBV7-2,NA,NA,CASIKGQHTDTQYF,TGTGCCAGCATTAAGGGGCAGCACACAGATACGCAGTATTTT
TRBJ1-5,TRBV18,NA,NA,CASSVGVRNQPQHF,TGTGCCAGCTCAGTTGGGGTGCGCAATCAGCCCCAGCATTTT
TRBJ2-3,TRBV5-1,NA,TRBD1,CASSLAVGGVDTQYF,TGCGCCAGCAGCTTGGCCGTAGGGGGCGTGGATACGCAGTATTTT
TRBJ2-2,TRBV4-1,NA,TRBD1,CASSHLDRGAGFTGELFF,TGCGCCAGCAGCCACCTGGACAGGGGCGCGGGTTTCACCGGGGAGCTGTTTTTT
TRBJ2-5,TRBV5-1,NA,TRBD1,CASSLEDRGWGTQYF,TGCGCCAGCAGCTTGGAGGACAGGGGGTGGGGGACCCAGTACTTC
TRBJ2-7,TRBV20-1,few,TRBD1,CSARGSGTGSYEQYF,TGCAGTGCTAGGGGTTCTGGGACAGGGTCCTACGAGCAGTACTTC
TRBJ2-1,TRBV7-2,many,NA,CASSLVALSYNEQFF,TGTGCCAGCAGCTTAGTAGCACTCTCCTACAATGAGCAGTTCTTC
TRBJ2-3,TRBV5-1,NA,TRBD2,CASSSAGGSTDTQYF,TGCGCCAGCAGTTCGGCGGGGGGGAGCACAGATACGCAGTATTTT
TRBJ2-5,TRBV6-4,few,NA,CASSDSSLVFRGAWYQETQYF,TGTGCCAGCAGTGACTCGAGTTTGGTTTTCCGCGGGGCTTGGTACCAAGAGACCCAGTACTTC
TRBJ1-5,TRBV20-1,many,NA,CSAKQARGNQPQHF,TGCAGTGCTAAACAGGCCAGGGGCAATCAGCCCCAGCATTTT